Following are 18 T cell receptor beta chains from one sample sequenced in a study of blood T cell repertoires in COVID-19. Some clones are missing from TCRdb's copy, which holds only in-frame ones; the method was immunoSEQ multiplex PCR. This table has approximately 50,000 clones, 90% appearing once. Sequencing was performed on peripheral blood. These receptors came from a human donor in a cohort sampled during active COVID-19.

V and J are TRBV28 and TRBJ2-1; TRBD2 agrees at 10 bases. The V and J ends lost 4 bases and 0 bases, in that order; junction bases with no gene match: 0. The germline V gene has CDR1 MDHEN and CDR2 SYDVKM. The CDR3 is 15 residues long. CDR3 protein: CASSSSGSSYNEQFF. CDR3 DNA: TGTGCCAGCAGTTCTAGCGGGAGCTCCTACAATGAGCAGTTCTTC.

CDR3 DNA sequence: TGTGCCAGCAGTCGCCGGGACAGATCACCCCTCCACTTT. Encoded protein: CASSRRDRSPLHF. J is TRBJ1-6 and V is TRBV28; 7 bases are a match to TRBD1. V gave up 5 bases and J gave up 10 bases; unmatched junction bases: 5. CDR1 is MDHEN and CDR2 is SYDVKM in the germline V gene. This CDR3 spans 13 amino acids.

The chain uses TRBV4-1 and TRBJ1-2, with no clear D. The ends were cut back, 0 bases at V and 4 bases at J, with 15 bases in the middle. Germline V lookup: CDR1 MGHRA, CDR2 YSYEKL. The CDR3 totals 16 residues. The CDR3 DNA reads TGCGCCAGCAGCCAAGAGCCCCACGGGGTAAGCTATGGCTACACCTTC. Protein sequence: CASSQEPHGVSYGYTF.

The chain uses TRBV11-2 and TRBJ2-5; 14 nucleotides align to TRBD2. V lost 5 bases and J lost 2; bases outside the gene matches: 10. The CDR3 contains 18 residues. CDR1 and CDR2 (germline): SGHAT, FQNNGV. CDR3 amino acids: CASSQGLAGGLRQETQYF. The CDR3 DNA reads TGTGCCAGCAGCCAAGGACTAGCGGGAGGCCTGAGGCAAGAGACCCAGTACTTC.

V gene TRBV28 combines with J gene TRBJ1-2; 7 positions agree with TRBD1. This CDR3 region has 14 residues. CDR1 and CDR2 from the germline V gene are MDHEN and SYDVKM. Trimming took 7 bases from V and 4 from J; bases not matched to a gene: 9. The CDR3: CASTSRDRAYGYTF. In DNA, the CDR3 is TGTGCCAGCACCTCACGGGACAGAGCCTATGGCTACACCTTC.

V gene TRBV2 combines with J gene TRBJ1-1; D unresolved. Germline values: CDR1 SNHLY, CDR2 FYNNEI. V shed 7 bases and J shed 0 bases, with 9 bases lying between them. The CDR3 loop spans 13 amino acids. In DNA form, the CDR3 reads TGTGCCAGCACCGGGGAGGTGAACACTGAAGCTTTCTTT. Protein: CASTGEVNTEAFF. The variable domain in full, completed from reference TRBV2 and TRBJ1-1, reads EPEVTQTPSHQVTQMGQEVILRCVPISNHLYFYWYRQILGQKVEFLVSFYNNEISEKSEIFDDQFSVERPDGSNFTLKIRSTKLEDSAMYFCASTGEVNTEAFFGQGTRLTVV.

V gene TRBV19 combines with J gene TRBJ1-1, with 10 bases identical to TRBD1. J was trimmed by 4 bases and V by 6 bases; bases with no gene match: 11. The CDR3 has 16 amino acids. Germline loops: CDR1 LNHDA, CDR2 SQIVND (reference sequence). DNA for the CDR3: TGTGCCAGTAGGGAGCGACAGGGGGCGCCGGGCACTGAAGCTTTCTTT. This translates into CASRERQGAPGTEAFF.

This clone has only one observation. This rearrangement joins TRBV2 to TRBJ2-7; the D gene is possibly TRBD2 (6 bases). The CDR3 spans 12 residues. The germline V and J ends were trimmed by 6 bases and 7 bases, with 13 bases remaining between them. Germline values: CDR1 SNHLY, CDR2 FYNNEI. CDR3 in amino acids: CASRSTEGEQYV. CDR3 DNA: TGTGCCAGCAGAAGCACGGAGGGGGAGCAGTACGTC.

The V gene is TRBV2, the J gene TRBJ2-5, with D perhaps matching TRBD1 (5 bases). CDR1 and CDR2 from the germline V gene are SNHLY and FYNNEI. The V end was cut by 3 bases, the J end by 2 bases, with 13 bases between. The CDR3 has 15 amino acids. CDR3 protein: CASSDFQGIQETQYF. CDR3 DNA sequence: TGTGCCAGCAGTGACTTCCAGGGTATACAAGAGACCCAGTACTTC.

The chain couples TRBV18 to TRBJ2-6; maybe TRBD1 (6 bases). The CDR3 spans 21 residues. V gave up 2 bases and J gave up 0 bases, with 23 bases separating them. From germline, CDR1 is KGHSH and CDR2 LQKENI. The CDR3 DNA reads as TGTGCCAGCTCACCAATCCGGGACAACCGAATCAGGAACTCTGGGGCCAACGTCCTGACTTTC. Translating gives CASSPIRDNRIRNSGANVLTF.

V is TRBV5-4 and J is TRBJ2-1; no clear D. Per germline, CDR1 SGHNT and CDR2 YYREEE (reference sequence). The CDR3 covers 15 residues. V shed 4 bases and J shed 0 bases, with 11 bases lying between them. CDR3 protein: CASSPTASSYNEQFF. CDR3 bases: TGTGCCAGCAGCCCCACTGCGAGCTCCTACAATGAGCAGTTCTTC. Based on the CDR3 plus reference TRBV5-4 and TRBJ2-1, the full variable domain is ETGVTQSPTHLIKTRGQQVTLRCSSQSGHNTVSWYQQALGQGPQFIFQYYREEENGRGNFPPRFSGLQFPNYSSELNVNALELDDSALYLCASSPTASSYNEQFFGPGTRLTVL.

This chain joins TRBV10-1 and TRBJ2-5; 9 bases fit TRBD2. CDR1 is WNHNN, CDR2 SYGVQD, per germline (reference sequence). The ends lost 3 bases at V and 5 bases at J; junction bases unmatched: 7. The CDR3 is made up of 15 amino acids. CDR3: CASSDQRGAAETQYF. The CDR3 DNA follows: TGCGCCAGCAGTGATCAGCGGGGGGCGGCGGAGACCCAGTACTTC.

This clone was found once. The chain has TRBV11-2 and TRBJ1-2; weak D call: TRBD1 (5 bases). CDR1 is SGHAT and CDR2 is FQNNGV in the germline V gene. The CDR3 is 15 amino acids. V was shortened by 1 base and J by 8 bases, with 17 bases between the two germline ends. The CDR3 DNA reads as TGTGCCAGCAGCTTAGCAAGACAGTGGGGTCGCGGCTACACCTTC. Protein product: CASSLARQWGRGYTF.

The V call is TRBV2, the J call TRBJ1-1; perhaps TRBD1 as D (6 bases). V was pared by 7 bases and J by 4 bases, with 13 bases between. The CDR3 has 13 residues. Germline lookup yields CDR1 SNHLY and CDR2 FYNNEI. The CDR3 here is CASTLQGTTEAFF. CDR3 nucleotide sequence: TGTGCCAGCACCCTACAGGGTACCACTGAAGCTTTCTTT.

The V and J genes are TRBV11-3 and TRBJ1-2; D is unresolved. CDR3 size: 13 residues. The germline V gene encodes CDR1 SGHNT and CDR2 YENEEA. The V end was cut by 1 base, the J end by 6 bases, with 9 bases between. The CDR3 DNA follows: TGTGCCAGCAGCTTAGTAAACAGCCATGGCTACACCTTC. This encodes CASSLVNSHGYTF.

The V call is TRBV6-5, the J call TRBJ1-1; 7 nucleotides match TRBD1. This CDR3 contains 14 residues. Germline V gene lookup returns CDR1 MNHEY and CDR2 SVGAGI. V trimming: 6 bases; J trimming: 8 bases; junction bases outside the gene matches: 12. CDR3 DNA sequence: TGTGCCAGCAGGGTGACAGGGTTCGGGGACGAAGCTTTCTTT. Translated: CASRVTGFGDEAFF.

This clone was seen a single time. The chain links TRBV3-1 (or the pseudogene TRBV3-2) to TRBJ2-2, with D tentatively TRBD2 (5 bases). Germline loops: CDR1 LGHDT, CDR2 YNNKEL (reference sequence). Trimming shortened V by 0 bases and J by 3 bases, and 14 bases separated the two germline ends. This CDR3 has 17 amino acids. The chain's CDR3 is CASSQEREGFDTGELFF. As DNA, the CDR3 is TGTGCCAGCAGCCAAGAGCGTGAGGGCTTCGACACCGGGGAGCTGTTTTTT.

The chain is built from TRBV5-6 and TRBJ1-1; the match to TRBD1 covers 10 bases. This CDR3 contains 15 residues. V shed 0 bases, J shed 4 bases, and the junction held 3 bases outside the gene matches. From germline, CDR1 is SGHDT and CDR2 YYEEEE. The CDR3 sequence: CASSLAGTGVTEAFF. The CDR3, as DNA: TGTGCCAGCAGCTTGGCCGGGACAGGGGTCACTGAAGCTTTCTTT.